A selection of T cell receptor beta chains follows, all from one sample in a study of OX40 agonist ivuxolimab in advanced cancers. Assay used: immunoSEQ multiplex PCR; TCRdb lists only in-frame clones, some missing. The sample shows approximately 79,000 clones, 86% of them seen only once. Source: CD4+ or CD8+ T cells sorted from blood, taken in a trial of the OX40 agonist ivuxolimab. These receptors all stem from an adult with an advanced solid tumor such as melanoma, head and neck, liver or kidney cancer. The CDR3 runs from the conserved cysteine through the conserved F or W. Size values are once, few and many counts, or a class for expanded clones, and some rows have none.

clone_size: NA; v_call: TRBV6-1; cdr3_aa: CASSESERTGDQPQHF
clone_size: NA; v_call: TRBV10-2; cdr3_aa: CASSSGTSVYEQYF
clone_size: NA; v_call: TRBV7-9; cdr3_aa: CASSSMGYQETQYF
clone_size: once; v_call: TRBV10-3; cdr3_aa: CAISSQGSPEAFF
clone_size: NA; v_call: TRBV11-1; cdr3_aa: CASSLAPGLGHYEQYF
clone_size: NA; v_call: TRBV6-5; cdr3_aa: CASSYSTMGSYEQYF
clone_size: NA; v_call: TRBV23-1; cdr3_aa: CASSQSRRGTDDNEQFF
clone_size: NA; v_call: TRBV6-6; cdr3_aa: CASSYSDRVGTEAFF
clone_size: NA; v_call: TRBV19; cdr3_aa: CASSPRTNFLSGNTIYF
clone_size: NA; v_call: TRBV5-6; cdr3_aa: CASSFRGFYEQYF
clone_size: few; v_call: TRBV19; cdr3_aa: CASRETGRDTEAFF
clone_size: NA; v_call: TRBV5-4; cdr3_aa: CASRSGGVYSTDTQYF
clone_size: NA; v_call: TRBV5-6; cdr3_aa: CASSFVLVGRNYEQYF
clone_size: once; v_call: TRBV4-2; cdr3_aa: CASSQSTSGVTYNEQFF
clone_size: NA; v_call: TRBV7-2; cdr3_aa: CASSSQVTSGGTDTQYF
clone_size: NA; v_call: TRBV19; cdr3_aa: CASSIWGAGANVLTF
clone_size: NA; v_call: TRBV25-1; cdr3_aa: CASSEGDGRERETQYF
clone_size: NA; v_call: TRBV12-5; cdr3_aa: CASVGVGGTGNNEQFF